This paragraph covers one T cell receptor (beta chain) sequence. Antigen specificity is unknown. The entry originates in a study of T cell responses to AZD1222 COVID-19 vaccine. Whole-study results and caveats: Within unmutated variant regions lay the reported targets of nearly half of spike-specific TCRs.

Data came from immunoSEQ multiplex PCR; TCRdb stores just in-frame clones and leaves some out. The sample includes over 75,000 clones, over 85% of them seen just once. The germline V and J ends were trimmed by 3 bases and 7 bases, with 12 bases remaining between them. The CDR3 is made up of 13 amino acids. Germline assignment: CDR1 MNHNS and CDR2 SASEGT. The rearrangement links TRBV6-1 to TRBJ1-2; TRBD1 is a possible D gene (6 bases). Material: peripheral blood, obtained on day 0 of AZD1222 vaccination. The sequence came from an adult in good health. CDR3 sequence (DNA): TGTGCCAGCAGTGATCATACAGGGTCTGGCTACACCTTC. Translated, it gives CASSDHTGSGYTF.